The clone carrying this T cell receptor (beta chain) was detected a few times. The same CDR3 can be traced to other DNA sequences in this sample. This entry comes from a study of Ad26.COV2.S vaccination and SARS-CoV-2 variants. For the study at large: Ad26.COV2.S was injected intramuscularly once or twice, 56 days apart.

The CDR3 extends over 14 amino acids. Unmatched junction bases numbered 4, after V lost 5 bases and J lost 5 bases. Germline V gene sequence: CDR1 MNHEY, CDR2 SMNVEV (reference sequence). Repertoires were generated with immunoSEQ multiplex PCR, while TCRdb's copy carries only in-frame clones and drops some. This table has about 460,000 clones, 89% appearing once. The treatment is: some 20 received Ad26.COV2.S at low or high dose, single or two shots; 5 received placebo; per-sample allocation not given. Samples were taken on day 63 after the first vaccine or placebo injection. The chain couples TRBV27 to TRBJ2-5; 11 nucleotides align to TRBD2. The TCR originated in a person between 18 and 60 years old who received the Ad26.COV2.S COVID-19 vaccine or a placebo. Sequencing was performed on peripheral blood, taken in a trial of Ad26.COV2.S vaccine versus placebo. In DNA form, the CDR3 reads TGTGCCAGCAGTCTTCTAGCGGGAGGTGAGACCCAGTACTTC. It encodes CASSLLAGGETQYF.